This TCR beta chain was captured by sequencing in a study of CXCR3-negative and CXCR3-positive naive CD8 T cells. The CDR3 totals 14 residues. CDR1 and CDR2 (germline): LGHNA, YSLEER. The TRB libraries of cDNA were built by UMI-labeled 5' RACE. TCRdb re-called the 5' RACE reads, yielding one record per CDR3 amino acid sequence without DNA. The repertoire table contains tens of thousands of distinct CDR3 sequences. The gene calls are TRBV4-3 and TRBJ2-7. This TCR was recovered from a human donor in good health. Some clones in this sample may be carry-over from other donors' samples. The sample comprised memory CD8+ T cells from blood. CDR3 loop: CASSQDLGTYEQYF.